This TCR beta chain was sequenced in a study (dated by TCRdb to 2012 to 2014). This sample was sequenced with an Illumina Genome Analyzer IIx. In-frame beta chains were kept once TCRdb had trimmed the public reads at Q25 with fastp and called clones with MiXCR. Here each entry gathers all rows of one CDR3 protein and keeps the most common genes and DNA. The sample contains roughly 7,100 distinct CDR3 sequences, 32% of them found a single time. The ten largest clones take up roughly 23% of the sample. Based on its abundance in the sample, this clonotype is medium-sized (0.01 to 0.1%). No cognate antigen has been identified for it. No base quality values were provided; no much bigger clone lies one nucleotide off. This receptor was obtained from a human donor. The sequencing input was blood.

The CDR3 protein sequence reads: CASSQGAVQPQHF. The DNA sequence is TGTGCCAGCAGCCAGGGTGCCGTTCAGCCCCAGCATTTT. The chain joins TRBV14 to TRBJ1-5, with the D segment identity uncertain. The CDR3 sequence holds 13 residues, the cysteine and phenylalanine included. CDR3 DNA only is kept here, 39 bases in frame from base 1. The germline V gene gives CDR1 as SGHDN and CDR2 as FVKESK. V is clipped by 3 bases and J by 6 bases, and the sequence between their germline boundaries is 9 bases long.